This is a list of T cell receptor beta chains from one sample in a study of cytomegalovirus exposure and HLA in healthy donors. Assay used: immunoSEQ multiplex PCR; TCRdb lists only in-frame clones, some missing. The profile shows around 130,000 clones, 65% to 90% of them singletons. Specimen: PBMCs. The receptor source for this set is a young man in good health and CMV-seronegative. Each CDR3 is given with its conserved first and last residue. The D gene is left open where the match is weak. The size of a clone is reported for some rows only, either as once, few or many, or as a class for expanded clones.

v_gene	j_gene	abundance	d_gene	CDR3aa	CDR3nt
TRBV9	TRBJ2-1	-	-	CASSARTPYNEQFF	TGTGCCAGCAGCGCGCGGACACCTTACAATGAGCAGTTCTTC
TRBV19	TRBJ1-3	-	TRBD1	CASRGQGSGNTIYF	TGTGCCAGTAGGGGACAGGGTTCTGGAAACACCATATATTTT
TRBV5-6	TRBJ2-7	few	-	CASSLGSAYEQYF	TGTGCCAGCAGCTTGGGGTCAGCGTACGAGCAGTACTTC
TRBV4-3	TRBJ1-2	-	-	CASSQEGRGNYGYTF	TGCGCCAGCAGCCAAGAAGGGAGGGGGAACTATGGCTACACCTTC
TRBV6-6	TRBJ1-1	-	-	CASRSLVQVWNTEAFF	TGTGCCAGCAGGAGCTTAGTGCAGGTTTGGAACACTGAAGCTTTCTTT
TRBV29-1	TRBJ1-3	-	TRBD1	CSGGQGSGNTIYF	TGCAGCGGTGGACAGGGCTCTGGAAACACCATATATTTT
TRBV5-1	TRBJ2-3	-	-	CASSLELPGDTQYF	TGCGCCAGCAGCTTGGAACTCCCCGGGGATACGCAGTATTTT
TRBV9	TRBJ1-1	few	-	CASSVVGSAGPSGF	TGTGCCAGCAGCGTAGTGGGGTCGGCAGGGCCCTCGGGCTTT
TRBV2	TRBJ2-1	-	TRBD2	CATLSSGGGGYNEQFF	TGTGCCACCCTATCTAGCGGGGGAGGGGGGTACAATGAGCAGTTCTTC
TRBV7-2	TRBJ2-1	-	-	CASSPSEVVNEQFF	TGTGCCAGCAGCCCTTCTGAGGTAGTGAATGAGCAGTTCTTC
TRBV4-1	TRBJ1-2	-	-	CASSHDYTGNHYGYTF	TGCGCCAGCAGCCATGACTATACAGGGAATCATTATGGCTACACCTTC
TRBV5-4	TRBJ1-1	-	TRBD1	CASSTETGRNTEAFF	TGTGCCAGCAGCACAGAGACAGGGCGAAACACTGAAGCTTTCTTT
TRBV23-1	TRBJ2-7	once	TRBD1	CASSQPGQVPVYSLYEQYF	TGCGCCAGCAGTCAACCAGGACAGGTCCCAGTTTATTCCCTCTACGAGCAGTACTTC
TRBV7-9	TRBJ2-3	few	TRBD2	CASSSTGGSADTQYF	TGTGCCAGCAGCTCGACCGGGGGGAGCGCAGATACGCAGTATTTT
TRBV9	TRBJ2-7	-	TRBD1	CASSDRDRGYEQYF	TGTGCCAGCAGCGACCGGGACAGGGGCTACGAGCAGTACTTC
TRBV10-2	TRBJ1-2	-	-	CASSVTDYGYTF	TGCGCCAGCAGTGTGACTGACTATGGCTACACCTTC
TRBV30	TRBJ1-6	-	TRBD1	CAWRAGGSPLHF	TGTGCCTGGAGGGCAGGGGGTTCACCCCTCCACTTT
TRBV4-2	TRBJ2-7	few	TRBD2	CASSQVATSGEQYF	TGTGCCAGCAGCCAAGTTGCGACTAGCGGCGAGCAGTACTTC
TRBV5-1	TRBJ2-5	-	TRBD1	CASSLGAGGPSSQYF	TGCGCCAGCAGCTTGGGGGCAGGGGGCCCTTCCAGCCAGTACTTC
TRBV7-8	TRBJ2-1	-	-	CASRLGVGAIDEQFF	TGTGCCAGCCGGTTAGGAGTTGGGGCGATTGATGAGCAGTTCTTC
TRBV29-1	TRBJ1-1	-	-	CSVVSPGEAFF	TGCAGCGTTGTCTCGCCAGGCGAAGCTTTCTTT
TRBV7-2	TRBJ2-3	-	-	CASSLVGGRDTQYF	TGTGCCAGCAGCTTAGTCGGGGGAAGAGATACGCAGTATTTT
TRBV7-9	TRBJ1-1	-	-	CASSLYSTANTEAFF	TGTGCCAGCAGCTTGTACTCAACAGCGAACACTGAAGCTTTCTTT
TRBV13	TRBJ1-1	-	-	CASSLASGPTPGGYTEAFF	TGTGCCAGCAGCTTAGCGTCGGGACCGACCCCCGGGGGGTACACTGAAGCTTTCTTT
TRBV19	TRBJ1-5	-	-	CATRDRQLGPQHF	TGTGCCACCAGAGACAGGCAGCTCGGGCCCCAGCATTTT
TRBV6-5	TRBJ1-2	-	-	CASSYFLGEGLGYTF	TGTGCCAGCAGTTACTTTCTCGGGGAGGGACTTGGCTACACCTTC
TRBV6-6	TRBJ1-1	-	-	CASSRGTLTEAFF	TGTGCCAGCAGCCGGGGAACTCTCACTGAAGCTTTCTTT
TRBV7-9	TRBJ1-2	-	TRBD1	CASSLIGGWGYTF	TGTGCCAGCAGCTTAATAGGGGGCTGGGGCTACACCTTC
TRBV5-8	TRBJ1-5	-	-	CASSPDKGFGPQHF	TGTGCCAGCAGCCCCGACAAGGGGTTTGGGCCCCAGCATTTT
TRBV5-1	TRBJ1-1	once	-	CASSLGQRSTEAFF	TGCGCCAGCAGCTTGGGCCAGCGGAGCACTGAAGCTTTCTTT